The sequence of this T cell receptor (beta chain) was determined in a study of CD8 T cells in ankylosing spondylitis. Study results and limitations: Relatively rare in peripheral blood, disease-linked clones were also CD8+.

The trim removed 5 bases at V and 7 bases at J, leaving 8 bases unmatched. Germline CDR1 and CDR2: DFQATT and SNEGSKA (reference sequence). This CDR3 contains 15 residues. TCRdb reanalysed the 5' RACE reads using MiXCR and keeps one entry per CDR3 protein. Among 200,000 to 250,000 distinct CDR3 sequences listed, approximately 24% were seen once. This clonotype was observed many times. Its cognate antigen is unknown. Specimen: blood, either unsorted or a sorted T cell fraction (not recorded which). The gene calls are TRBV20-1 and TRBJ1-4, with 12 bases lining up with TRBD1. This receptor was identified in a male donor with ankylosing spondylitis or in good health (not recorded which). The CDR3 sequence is CSAGRDRGRGEKLFF. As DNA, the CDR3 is TGCAGTGCTGGCCGGGACAGGGGGCGCGGTGAAAAACTGTTTTTT.